This T cell receptor beta chain was sequenced during a study of T-cell memory formation after mild COVID-19. Study in general: The TCR clusters were mostly specific to one donor.

Study-level findings and limits: Second-wave clones peaking on day 37 lacked confirmed SARS-CoV-2 specificity. Chiefly within CM and EM were the contracting CD4+ clones; CD8+ ones were within EMRA.

Libraries for TCRalpha and TCRbeta carried sample barcodes and unique molecular identifiers via 5'RACE. TCRdb processed the 5' RACE reads anew with MiXCR; each CDR3 protein has one entry. The data hold about 430,000 distinct CDR3 sequences, with 15% to 20% observed a single time. This clonotype was seen many times. Its target is not known. Looked up from germline, CDR1 is LGHDT and CDR2 is YNNKEL (reference sequence). The CDR3 runs 15 residues. Trimming pared 4 bases from V and 0 bases from J, leaving 11 bases between. The origin of this receptor is a man younger than 35 who had mild COVID-19 (a few samples of this study predate the infection). Cell type and time point are not known. Material: PBMCs or a T cell subset sorted from them (not recorded which). This chain connects TRBV3-1 to TRBJ2-3; D gene uncertain. CDR3 bases: TGTGCCAGCAGCCGGGTTGTTGCTAGCACAGATACGCAGTATTTT. Protein product: CASSRVVASTDTQYF.